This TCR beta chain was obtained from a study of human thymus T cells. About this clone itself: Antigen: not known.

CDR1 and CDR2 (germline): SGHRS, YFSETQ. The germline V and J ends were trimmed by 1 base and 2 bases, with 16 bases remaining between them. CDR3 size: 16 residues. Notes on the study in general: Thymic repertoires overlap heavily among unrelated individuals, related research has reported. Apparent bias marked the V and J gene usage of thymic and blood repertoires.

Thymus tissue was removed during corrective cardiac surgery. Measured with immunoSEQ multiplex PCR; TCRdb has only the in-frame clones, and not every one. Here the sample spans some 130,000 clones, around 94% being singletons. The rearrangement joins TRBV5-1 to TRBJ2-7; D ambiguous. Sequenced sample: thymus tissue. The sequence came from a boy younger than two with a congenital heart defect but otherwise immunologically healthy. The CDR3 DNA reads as TGCGCCAGCAGCTTGTCCGGGCCTGAACGGACCTACGAGCAGTACTTC. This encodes CASSLSGPERTYEQYF. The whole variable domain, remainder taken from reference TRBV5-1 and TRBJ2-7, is KAGVTQTPRYLIKTRGQQVTLSCSPISGHRSVSWYQQTPGQGLQFLFEYFSETQRNKGNFPGRFSGRQFSNSRSEMNVSTLELGDSALYLCASSLSGPERTYEQYFGPGTRLTVT.